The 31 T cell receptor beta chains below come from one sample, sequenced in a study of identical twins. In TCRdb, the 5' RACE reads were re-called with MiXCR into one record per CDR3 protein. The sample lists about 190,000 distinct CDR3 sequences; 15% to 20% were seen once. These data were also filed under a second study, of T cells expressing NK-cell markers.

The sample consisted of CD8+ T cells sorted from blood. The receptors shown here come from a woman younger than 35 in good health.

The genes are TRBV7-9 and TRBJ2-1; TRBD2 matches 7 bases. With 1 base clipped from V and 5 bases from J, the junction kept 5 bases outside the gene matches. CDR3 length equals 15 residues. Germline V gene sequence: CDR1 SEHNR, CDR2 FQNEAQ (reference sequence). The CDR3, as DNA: TGTGCCAGCAGCTTAGGCGGGAGCTCGCACAATGAGCAGTTCTTC. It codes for CASSLGGSSHNEQFF.

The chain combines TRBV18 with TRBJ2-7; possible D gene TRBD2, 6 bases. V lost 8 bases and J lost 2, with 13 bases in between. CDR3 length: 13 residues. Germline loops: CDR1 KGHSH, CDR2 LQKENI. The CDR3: CASSPGEPYEQYF. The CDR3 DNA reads TGTGCCAGCAGCCCGGGAGAGCCCTACGAGCAGTACTTC.

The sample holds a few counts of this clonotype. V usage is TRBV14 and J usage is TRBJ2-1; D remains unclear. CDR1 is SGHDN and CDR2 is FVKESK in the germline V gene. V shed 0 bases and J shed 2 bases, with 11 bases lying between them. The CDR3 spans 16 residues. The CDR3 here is CASSQDLGVPYNEQFF. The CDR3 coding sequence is TGTGCCAGCAGCCAAGATCTTGGCGTGCCCTACAATGAGCAGTTCTTC.

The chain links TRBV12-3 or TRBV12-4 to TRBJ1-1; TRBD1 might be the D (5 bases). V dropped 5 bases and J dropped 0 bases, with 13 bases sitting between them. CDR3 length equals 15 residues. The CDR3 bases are TGTGCCAGCAGTCCCCCGGGACGGTTGAACACTGAAGCTTTCTTT. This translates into CASSPPGRLNTEAFF.

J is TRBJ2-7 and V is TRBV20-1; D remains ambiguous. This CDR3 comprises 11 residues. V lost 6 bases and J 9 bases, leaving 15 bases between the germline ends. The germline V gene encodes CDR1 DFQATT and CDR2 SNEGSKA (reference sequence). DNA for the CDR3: TGCAGTGCGGAGACGAGCACGGGGCAGTACTTC. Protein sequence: CSAETSTGQYF.

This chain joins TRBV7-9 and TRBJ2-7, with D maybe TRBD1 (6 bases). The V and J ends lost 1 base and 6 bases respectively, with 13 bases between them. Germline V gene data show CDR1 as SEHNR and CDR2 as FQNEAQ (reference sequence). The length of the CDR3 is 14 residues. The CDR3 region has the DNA TGTGCCAGCAGCTTAGGACAACAGGGATCCGAGCAGTACTTC. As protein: CASSLGQQGSEQYF.

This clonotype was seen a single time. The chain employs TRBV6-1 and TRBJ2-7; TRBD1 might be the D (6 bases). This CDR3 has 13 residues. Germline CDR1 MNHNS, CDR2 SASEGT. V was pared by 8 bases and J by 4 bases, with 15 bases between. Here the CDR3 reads CASARGQGYEQYF. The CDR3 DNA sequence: TGTGCCAGCGCCAGGGGCCAAGGATACGAGCAGTACTTC.

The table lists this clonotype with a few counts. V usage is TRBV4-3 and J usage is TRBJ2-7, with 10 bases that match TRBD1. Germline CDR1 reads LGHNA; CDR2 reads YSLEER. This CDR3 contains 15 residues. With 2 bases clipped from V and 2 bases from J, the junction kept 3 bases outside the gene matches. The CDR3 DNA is TGCGCCAGCAGCCAACGGGACAGGGGAGCCTACGAGCAGTACTTC. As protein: CASSQRDRGAYEQYF.

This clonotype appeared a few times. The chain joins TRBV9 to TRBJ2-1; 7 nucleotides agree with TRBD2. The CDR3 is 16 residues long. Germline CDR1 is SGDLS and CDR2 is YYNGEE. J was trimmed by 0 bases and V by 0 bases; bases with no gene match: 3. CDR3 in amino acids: CASSVGGGSSYNEQFF. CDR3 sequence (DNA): TGTGCCAGCAGCGTAGGGGGCGGGAGCTCCTACAATGAGCAGTTCTTC.

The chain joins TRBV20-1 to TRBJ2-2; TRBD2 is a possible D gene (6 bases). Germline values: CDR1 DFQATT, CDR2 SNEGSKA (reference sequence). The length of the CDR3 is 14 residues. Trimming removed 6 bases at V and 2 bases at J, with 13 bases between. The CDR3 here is CSALAGTNTGELFF. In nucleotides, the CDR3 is TGCAGTGCCCTAGCCGGGACTAACACCGGGGAGCTGTTTTTT.

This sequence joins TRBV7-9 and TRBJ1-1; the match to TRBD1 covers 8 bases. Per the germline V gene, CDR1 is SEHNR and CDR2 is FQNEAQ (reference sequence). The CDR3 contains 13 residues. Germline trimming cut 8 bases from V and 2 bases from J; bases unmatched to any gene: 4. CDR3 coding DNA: TGTGCCAGCGCAGGGGGCTATAACACTGAAGCTTTCTTT. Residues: CASAGGYNTEAFF.

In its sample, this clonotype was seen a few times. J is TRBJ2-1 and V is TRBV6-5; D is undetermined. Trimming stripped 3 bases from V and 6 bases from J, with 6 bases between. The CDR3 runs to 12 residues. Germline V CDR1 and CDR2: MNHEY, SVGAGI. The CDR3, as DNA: TGTGCCAGCAGTTATGGGCGCAATGAGCAGTTCTTC. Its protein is CASSYGRNEQFF.

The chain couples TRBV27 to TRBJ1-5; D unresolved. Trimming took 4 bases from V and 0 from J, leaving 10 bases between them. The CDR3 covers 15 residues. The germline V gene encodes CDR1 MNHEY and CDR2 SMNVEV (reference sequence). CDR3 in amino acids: CASSSLAVSNQPQHF. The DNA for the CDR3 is TGTGCCAGCAGTTCACTGGCGGTTAGCAATCAGCCCCAGCATTTT.

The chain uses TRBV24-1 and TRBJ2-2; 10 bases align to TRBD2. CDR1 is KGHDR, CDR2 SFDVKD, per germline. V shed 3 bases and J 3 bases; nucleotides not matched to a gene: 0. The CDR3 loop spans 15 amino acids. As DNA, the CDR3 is TGTGCCACCAGTGATCTAGCGGGAGACACCGGGGAGCTGTTTTTT. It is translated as CATSDLAGDTGELFF.

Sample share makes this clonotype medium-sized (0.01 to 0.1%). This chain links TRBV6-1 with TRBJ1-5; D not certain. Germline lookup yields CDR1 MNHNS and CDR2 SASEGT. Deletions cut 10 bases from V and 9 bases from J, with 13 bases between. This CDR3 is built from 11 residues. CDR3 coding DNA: TGTGCCACCACCCAATCAGGGCCCCAGCATTTT. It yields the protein CATTQSGPQHF.

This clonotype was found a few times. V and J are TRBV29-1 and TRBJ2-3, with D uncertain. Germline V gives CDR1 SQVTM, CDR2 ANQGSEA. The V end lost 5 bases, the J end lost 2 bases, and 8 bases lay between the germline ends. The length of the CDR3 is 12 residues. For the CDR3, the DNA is TGCAGCGTTCTAACGTCCACAGATACGCAGTATTTT. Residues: CSVLTSTDTQYF.

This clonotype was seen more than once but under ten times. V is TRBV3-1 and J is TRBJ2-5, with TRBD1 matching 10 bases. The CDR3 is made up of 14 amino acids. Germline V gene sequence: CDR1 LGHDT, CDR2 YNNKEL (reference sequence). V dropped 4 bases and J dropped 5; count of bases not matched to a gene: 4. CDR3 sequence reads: CASSPGTGEETQYF. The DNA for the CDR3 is TGTGCCAGCAGCCCCGGGACAGGGGAGGAGACCCAGTACTTC.

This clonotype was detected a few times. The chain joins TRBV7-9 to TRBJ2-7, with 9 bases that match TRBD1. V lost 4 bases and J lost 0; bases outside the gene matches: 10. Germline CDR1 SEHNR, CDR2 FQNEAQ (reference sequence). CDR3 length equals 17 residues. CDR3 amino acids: CASSSHPGTGSSYEQYF. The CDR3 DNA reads TGTGCCAGCAGCTCCCACCCAGGGACAGGGAGCTCCTACGAGCAGTACTTC.

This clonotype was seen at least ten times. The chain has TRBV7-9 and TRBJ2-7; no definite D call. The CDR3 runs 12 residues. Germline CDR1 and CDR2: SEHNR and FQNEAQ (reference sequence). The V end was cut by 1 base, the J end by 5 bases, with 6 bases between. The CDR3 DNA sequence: TGTGCCAGCAGCTTAGGGACGAACGAGCAGTACTTC. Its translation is CASSLGTNEQYF.

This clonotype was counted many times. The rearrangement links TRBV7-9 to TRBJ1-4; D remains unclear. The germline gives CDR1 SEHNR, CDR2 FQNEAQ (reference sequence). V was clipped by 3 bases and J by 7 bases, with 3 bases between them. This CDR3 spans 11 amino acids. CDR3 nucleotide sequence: TGTGCCAGCAGCTTCACTGAAAAACTGTTTTTT. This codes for CASSFTEKLFF.

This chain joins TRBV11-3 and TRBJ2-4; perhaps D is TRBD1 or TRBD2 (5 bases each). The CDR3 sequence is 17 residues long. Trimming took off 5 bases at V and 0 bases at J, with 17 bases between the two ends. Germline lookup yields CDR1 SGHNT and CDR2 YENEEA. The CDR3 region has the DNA TGTGCCAGCAGCCCCCGGGGACGGACGGTAGCCAAAAACATTCAGTACTTC. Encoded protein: CASSPRGRTVAKNIQYF.

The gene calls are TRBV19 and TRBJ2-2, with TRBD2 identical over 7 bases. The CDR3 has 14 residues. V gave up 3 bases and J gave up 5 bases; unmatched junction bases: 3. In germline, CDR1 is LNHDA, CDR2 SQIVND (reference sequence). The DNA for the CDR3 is TGTGCCAGTAGTATCGCGGGAGTAACCGGGGAGCTGTTTTTT. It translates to CASSIAGVTGELFF.

The CDR3 loop reads CASSQFSSGGGPGELFF. CDR3 DNA sequence: TGCGCCAGCAGCCAATTCTCTAGCGGGGGGGGGCCCGGGGAGCTGTTTTTT. The V and J genes are TRBV4-1 and TRBJ2-2; 12 bases line up with TRBD2. CDR1 MGHRA and CDR2 YSYEKL come from the germline V gene. V dropped 2 bases and J dropped 6; count of bases not matched to a gene: 7. The CDR3 length is 17 residues.

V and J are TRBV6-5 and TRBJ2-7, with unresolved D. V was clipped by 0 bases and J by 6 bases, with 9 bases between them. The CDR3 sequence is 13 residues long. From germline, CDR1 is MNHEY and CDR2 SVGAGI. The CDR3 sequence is CASSYSDGSEQYF. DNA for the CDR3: TGTGCCAGCAGTTACTCGGACGGATCCGAGCAGTACTTC.

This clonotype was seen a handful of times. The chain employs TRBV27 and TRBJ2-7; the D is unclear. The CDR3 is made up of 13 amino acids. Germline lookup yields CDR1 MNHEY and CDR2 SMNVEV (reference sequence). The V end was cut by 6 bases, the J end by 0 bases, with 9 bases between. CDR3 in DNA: TGTGCCAGCAGCCCAGCACGCTCCTACGAGCAGTACTTC. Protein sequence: CASSPARSYEQYF.

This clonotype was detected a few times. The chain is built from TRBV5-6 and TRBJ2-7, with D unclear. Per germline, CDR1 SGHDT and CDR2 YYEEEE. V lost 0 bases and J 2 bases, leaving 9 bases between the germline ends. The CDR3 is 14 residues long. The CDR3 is CASSLVSATYEQYF. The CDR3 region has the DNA TGTGCCAGCAGCTTGGTGTCAGCCACCTACGAGCAGTACTTC.

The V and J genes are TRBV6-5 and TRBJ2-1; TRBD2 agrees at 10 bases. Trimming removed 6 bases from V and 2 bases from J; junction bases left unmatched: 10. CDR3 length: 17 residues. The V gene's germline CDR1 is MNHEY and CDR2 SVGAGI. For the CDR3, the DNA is TGTGCCAGCAGCTCCTCCGTAGCGGGGGGTACCTACAATGAGCAGTTCTTC. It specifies CASSSSVAGGTYNEQFF.

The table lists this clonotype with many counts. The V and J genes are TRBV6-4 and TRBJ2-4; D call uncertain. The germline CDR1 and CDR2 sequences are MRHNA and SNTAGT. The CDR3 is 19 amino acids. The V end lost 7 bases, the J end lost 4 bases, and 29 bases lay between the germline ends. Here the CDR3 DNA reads TGTGCCAGCACCAACTCAAGACACCGCTTCTTGAGGCCAAAAAACATTCAGTACTTC. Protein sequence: CASTNSRHRFLRPKNIQYF.

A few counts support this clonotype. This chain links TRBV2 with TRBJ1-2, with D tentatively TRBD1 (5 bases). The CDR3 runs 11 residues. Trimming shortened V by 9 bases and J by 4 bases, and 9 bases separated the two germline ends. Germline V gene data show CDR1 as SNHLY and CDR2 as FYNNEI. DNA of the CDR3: TGTGCCAGTATGACAGTCTATGGCTACACCTTC. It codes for CASMTVYGYTF.

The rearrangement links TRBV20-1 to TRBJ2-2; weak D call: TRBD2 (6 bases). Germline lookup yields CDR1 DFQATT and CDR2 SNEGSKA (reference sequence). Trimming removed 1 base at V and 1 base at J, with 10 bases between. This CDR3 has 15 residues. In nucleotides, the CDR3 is TGCAGTGCTAGAGGGAGGGACCAGAACACCGGGGAGCTGTTTTTT. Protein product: CSARGRDQNTGELFF.

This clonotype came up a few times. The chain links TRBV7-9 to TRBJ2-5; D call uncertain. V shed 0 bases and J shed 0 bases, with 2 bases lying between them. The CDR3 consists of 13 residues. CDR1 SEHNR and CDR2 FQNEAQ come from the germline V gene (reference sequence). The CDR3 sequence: CASSLANQETQYF. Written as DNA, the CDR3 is TGTGCCAGCAGCTTAGCTAACCAAGAGACCCAGTACTTC.